These T cell receptor beta chains were read from a single sample in a study of T-cell memory formation after mild COVID-19. TCRdb re-called the 5' RACE reads through MiXCR, storing one row per CDR3 protein. In the table there are under 400,000 distinct CDR3 sequences, 20% to 25% of which are singletons. Sample: PBMCs or a T cell subset sorted from them (not recorded which). These receptors were collected from an adult woman who had mild COVID-19 (a few samples of this study predate the infection). Cell type and time point are not known. The CDR3 runs from the conserved cysteine through the conserved F or W. The D gene is left open where the match is weak. Not all rows give a size; the values are once, few, many and, for expanded clones, a class.

TRBJ2-7 | few | NA | TRBV20-1 | TGCAGTGCCACTTCCCCAAGCGGGTACGAGCAGTACTTC | CSATSPSGYEQYF
TRBJ1-2 | few | NA | TRBV6-1 | TGTGCCAGCAGTCGACAGATCTATGGCTACACCTTC | CASSRQIYGYTF
TRBJ2-7 | few | NA | TRBV30 | TGTGCCTGGAGTGTAGGGGACTCCTACGAGCAGTACTTC | CAWSVGDSYEQYF
TRBJ2-3 | many | NA | TRBV4-1 | TGCGCCAGCAGCCCCCATGGCCACCCTAACCCACCAGATACGCAGTATTTT | CASSPHGHPNPPDTQYF
TRBJ2-7 | NA | TRBD1 | TRBV5-1 | TGCGCCAGCAGCTTTAGCAGGGGGCAAAGCTACGAGCAGTACTTC | CASSFSRGQSYEQYF
TRBJ2-1 | NA | TRBD2 | TRBV24-1 | TGTGCCACCAGTGATTTCCGGGCTAGCGGGGGCTTTGAGAATGAGCAGTTCTTC | CATSDFRASGGFENEQFF
TRBJ2-7 | few | TRBD2 | TRBV15 | TGTGCCACCAGCAGAGATAGACTAGCGGACCCTTACGAGCAGTACTTC | CATSRDRLADPYEQYF
TRBJ2-3 | few | NA | TRBV6-2/TRBV6-3 | TGTGCCAGCAGAACCGGTGGGAGGGGGACTAGCACAGATACGCAGTATTTT | CASRTGGRGTSTDTQYF
TRBJ1-4 | NA | NA | TRBV10-3 | TGTGCCATCAGCCAGGGCCCTAATGAAAAACTGTTTTTT | CAISQGPNEKLFF
TRBJ2-1 | NA | NA | TRBV12-3/TRBV12-4 | TGTGCCAGCAATAGTCGGGCCTCCAGTCATGAGCAGTTCTTC | CASNSRASSHEQFF
TRBJ2-5 | NA | NA | TRBV3-1 | TGTGCCAGCAGCCTAAAGAGGAGGAACCAAGAGATGGCCCAGTACTTC | CASSLKRRNQEMAQYF
TRBJ2-3 | few | NA | TRBV7-3 | TGTGCCAGCAGCAGGGACTCCGACCCAGATACGCAGTATTTT | CASSRDSDPDTQYF
TRBJ2-3 | few | TRBD2 | TRBV9 | TGTGCCAGCAGCGGTAGCGGGGCTGGTAGGGATACGCAGTATTTT | CASSGSGAGRDTQYF
TRBJ2-5 | NA | NA | TRBV6-6 | TGTGCCAGCAGTTACCCCCCAGGACAGCGGGCCGAGACCCAGTACTTC | CASSYPPGQRAETQYF
TRBJ2-7 | NA | NA | TRBV2 | TGTGCCAGCAGTGAAGGGCCCCTGGGACCTCGCTCCTACGAGCAGTACTTC | CASSEGPLGPRSYEQYF
TRBJ2-7 | few | NA | TRBV27 | TGTGCCAGCAGTCGACCGGGCGCAACCTACGAGCAGTACTTC | CASSRPGATYEQYF
TRBJ2-2 | few | NA | TRBV4-3 | TGCGCCAGCAGCCTAGCGGAGTCATATGTCGGGGAGCTGTTTTTT | CASSLAESYVGELFF
TRBJ2-3 | NA | NA | TRBV24-1 | TGTGCCACCAGTGAGGTCCCCGGAGCCACAGATACGCAGTATTTT | CATSEVPGATDTQYF
TRBJ2-3 | few | NA | TRBV20-1 | TGCAGTGCTCCCAGCGTAGATACGCAGTATTTT | CSAPSVDTQYF
TRBJ2-5 | NA | TRBD1 | TRBV5-1 | TGCGCCAGCAGCTCCCGGGACAGACAAGAGACCCAGTACTTC | CASSSRDRQETQYF
TRBJ2-3 | few | NA | TRBV9 | TGTGCCAGCAGCGCAAGTCCGCCCACAGATACGCAGTATTTT | CASSASPPTDTQYF
TRBJ2-3 | few | NA | TRBV24-1 | TGTGCCACCAGTGATAAGTCCCAACTTTATGGGGATACGCAGTATTTT | CATSDKSQLYGDTQYF
TRBJ2-7 | few | NA | TRBV15 | TGTGCCACCAGCGAACAGGGGAGGGACGAGCAGTACTTC | CATSEQGRDEQYF
TRBJ2-5 | NA | NA | TRBV4-1 | TGCGCCAGCAGCCAAGACGGGACCCAGTACTTC | CASSQDGTQYF
TRBJ2-7 | few | NA | TRBV4-2 | TGTGCCAGCAGCCAAAACCGGGTCCTCACGTACGAGCAGTACTTC | CASSQNRVLTYEQYF
TRBJ2-2 | NA | NA | TRBV18 | TGTGCCAGCTCCCGACTCCCGACAACGAACACCGGGGAGCTGTTTTTT | CASSRLPTTNTGELFF
TRBJ2-7 | few | NA | TRBV4-1 | TGCGCCAGCAGCCGAGGCAGGGGTACCTACGAGCAGTACTTC | CASSRGRGTYEQYF
TRBJ2-7 | few | NA | TRBV14 | TGTGCCAGCAGCTCCCGGATGGGACTTCCGAGCTCCTACGAGCAGTACTTC | CASSSRMGLPSSYEQYF
TRBJ2-4 | NA | TRBD1 | TRBV4-2 | TGTGCCAGCAGCCCGGATGGACAGGGATTGACCAAAAACATTCAGTACTTC | CASSPDGQGLTKNIQYF
TRBJ2-3 | NA | NA | TRBV5-6 | TGTGCCAGCAGCTTGGTTTCAGGGGGGGCAGATACGCAGTATTTT | CASSLVSGGADTQYF
TRBJ1-1 | NA | NA | TRBV9 | TGTGCCAGCAGCGTAGGCTTTACCACTGAAGCTTTCTTT | CASSVGFTTEAFF
TRBJ2-6 | few | NA | TRBV20-1 | TGCAGTGCTAGAGATGTAGCTGGGGCCAACGTCCTGACTTTC | CSARDVAGANVLTF
TRBJ2-3 | many | TRBD2 | TRBV12-3/TRBV12-4 | TGTGCCAGCTGTAGCGGGCGAAACACAGATACGCAGTATTTT | CASCSGRNTDTQYF
TRBJ2-1 | NA | TRBD2 | TRBV12-3/TRBV12-4 | TGTGCCAGCAGTTTTTCTCGGGCGGGGGGATACAATGAGCAGTTCTTC | CASSFSRAGGYNEQFF
TRBJ1-6 | few | TRBD1 | TRBV12-3/TRBV12-4 | TGTGCCAGCCGAGGGGGACAGGGGAATTCACCCCTCCACTTT | CASRGGQGNSPLHF
TRBJ2-7 | few | NA | TRBV6-5 | TGTGCCAGCAGTTACGGGCCGACCTACGAGCAGTACTTC | CASSYGPTYEQYF
TRBJ2-5 | NA | TRBD1 | TRBV7-9 | TGTGCCAGCAGGGACAGGGTAGGGGAAGAGACCCAGTACTTC | CASRDRVGEETQYF
TRBJ2-7 | NA | NA | TRBV7-2 | TGTGCCAGCAGCTCGACACCAGGTGCCTACGAGCAGTACTTC | CASSSTPGAYEQYF
TRBJ1-5 | NA | TRBD1 | TRBV6-5 | TGTGCCAGCAGACTGACAGGGGGAAATCAGCCCCAGCATTTT | CASRLTGGNQPQHF
TRBJ2-7 | NA | NA | TRBV20-1 | TGCAGTGCTAGAGTGGCTGATAGCTCCTACGAGCAGTACTTC | CSARVADSSYEQYF
TRBJ2-3 | NA | NA | TRBV7-9 | TGTGCCAGCACTCTGAGGGCAGGGGTCACAGATACGCAGTATTTT | CASTLRAGVTDTQYF
TRBJ2-7 | few | TRBD2 | TRBV9 | TGTGCCAGCAGCCCGCGGGGGGGGCTAAGCTACGAGCAGTACTTC | CASSPRGGLSYEQYF
TRBJ2-1 | few | NA | TRBV7-9 | TGTGCCAGCAGCTTCCCGGGTCCCAATGAGCAGTTCTTC | CASSFPGPNEQFF